These 4 T cell receptor beta chains were sequenced from one sample in a study of T cell repertoires in cytomegalovirus infection. For these TCRs, the target antigens are not known. TCRdb re-derived calls from the reads in MiXCR, one entry per CDR3 protein. The sample contains around 310,000 distinct CDR3 sequences, 25% to 35% of which appear only once. Sequencing used cultured PBMCs, obtained from culture after CMV antigen stimulation. Receptor source: a human donor in good health (CMV status not recorded). Some clones in this sample may be carry-over from other donors' samples.

CDR3 bases: TGTGCCAGCAGCTCCGACAGGGCTGAAGCTTTCTTT. This codes for CASSSDRAEAFF. The chain employs TRBV12-3 or TRBV12-4 and TRBJ1-1, with TRBD1 matching over 7 bases. The CDR3 spans 12 residues. The V and J ends lost 6 bases and 6 bases, in that order; junction bases with no gene match: 4.

This clonotype was detected only a few times. The chain carries TRBV7-2 and TRBJ2-3; D is unclear. The germline V and J ends were trimmed by 5 bases and 2 bases, with 8 bases remaining between them. Germline loops: CDR1 SGHTA, CDR2 FQGNSA. The CDR3 loop spans 13 amino acids. CDR3 nucleotide sequence: TGTGCCAGCAGCGTCGGCTTCACAGATACGCAGTATTTT. This translates into CASSVGFTDTQYF.

This sequence joins TRBV5-1 and TRBJ2-5; the match to TRBD2 covers 7 bases. CDR1 and CDR2 from the germline V gene are SGHRS and YFSETQ. CDR3 length: 16 amino acids. The V and J ends lost 2 bases and 2 bases, in that order; junction bases with no gene match: 9. The CDR3 DNA is TGCGCCAGCAGCTTAAGGGAGGGAGGACCTCAAGAGACCCAGTACTTC. Amino acids: CASSLREGGPQETQYF.

The genes are TRBV30 and TRBJ1-1, with a tentative D call TRBD1 (6 bases). There are 15 residues in the CDR3. V lost 5 bases and J lost 0, with 16 bases in between. Germline CDR1 and CDR2: GTSNPN and SVGIG (reference sequence). CDR3 residues: CAWSVYGTLNTEAFF. The CDR3 DNA reads TGTGCCTGGTCCGTTTACGGGACACTGAACACTGAAGCTTTCTTT.